The T cell receptor beta chain described here comes from a study of T cells in Graves' hyperthyroidism and ophthalmopathy. RNA transcripts provided the source from which TCR beta CDR3 regions were amplified. Initially, a first-round RT-PCR of the TCR CDR3 employed the HTBI primer set. TCRdb processed the multiplex PCR reads anew with MiXCR; each CDR3 protein has one entry. The sample contains under 400,000 distinct CDR3 sequences, about 13% of which appear only once. Findings and caveats of the study: Peripheral blood also featured most of the thyroid clonotypes expanded above 0.001.

PBMCs were sourced from more than 7.5 ml fresh peripheral blood. V was pared by 7 bases and J by 3 bases, with 16 bases between. From germline, CDR1 is SNHLY and CDR2 FYNNEI. The CDR3 loop spans 14 amino acids. This clonotype was picked up many times. The antigen remains unidentified. Sequencing was done on a sample of blood. The rearrangement uses TRBV2 and TRBJ2-7; the D gene is possibly TRBD2 (6 bases). The clonotype was recovered from a woman aged 18-35 years with Graves' hyperthyroidism. CDR3 coding DNA: TGTGCCAGCAAGGCCCAGGAGGGAAGCTACGAGCAGTACTTC. Its protein product is CASKAQEGSYEQYF.